Presented here are 23 T cell receptor beta chains from one specimen sequenced in a study of cytotoxic CD8 clonotypes in ibrutinib-treated CLL. Profiled with immunoSEQ multiplex PCR; TCRdb holds only in-frame clones, not every one. The sample comprises some 84,000 clones, roughly 84% of which are singletons, and under 6.5% rests with the top ten. This sample comprised PBMCs, obtained before ibrutinib treatment. These receptors originate from a human donor with chronic lymphocytic leukemia.

The V call is TRBV4-1, the J call TRBJ2-3, with D perhaps matching TRBD2 (7 bases). The germline V gene has CDR1 MGHRA and CDR2 YSYEKL. The CDR3 sequence is 18 residues long. Trimming took 4 bases from V and 0 from J, leaving 20 bases between them. CDR3 region: CASSRGGSYIASTDTQYF. CDR3 DNA sequence: TGCGCCAGCAGCCGGGGGGGCTCCTACATAGCTAGCACAGATACGCAGTATTTT.

The rearrangement uses TRBV30 and TRBJ1-1, with 8 nucleotides matching TRBD1. The CDR3 runs to 15 residues. CDR1 is GTSNPN and CDR2 is SVGIG in the germline V gene (reference sequence). V dropped 2 bases and J dropped 5; count of bases not matched to a gene: 10. CDR3 nucleotide sequence: TGTGCCTGGAGTTGGACAGGGAGGGAGAAAACTGAAGCTTTCTTT. This encodes CAWSWTGREKTEAFF.

The chain joins TRBV28 to TRBJ1-4, with a tentative D call TRBD1 (6 bases). Between the trimmed V and J ends, which lost 5 bases and 0 bases, there was a span of 19 bases. The germline gives CDR1 MDHEN, CDR2 SYDVKM. The CDR3 has 18 residues. As DNA, the CDR3 is TGTGCCAGCAGTGACACACCGGGACACCCTGCAACTAATGAAAAACTGTTTTTT. It is translated as CASSDTPGHPATNEKLFF.

J is TRBJ1-1 and V is TRBV7-9; D unresolved. CDR1 is SEHNR and CDR2 is FQNEAQ in the germline V gene (reference sequence). This CDR3 spans 16 amino acids. With 2 bases removed from V and 0 bases from J, the gap between germline ends came to 13 bases. CDR3: CASSLSESELNTEAFF. The DNA for the CDR3 is TGTGCCAGCAGCTTAAGTGAATCGGAGTTGAACACTGAAGCTTTCTTT.

This rearrangement joins TRBV6-1 to TRBJ1-2; 9 nucleotides line up with TRBD1. CDR1 MNHNS and CDR2 SASEGT come from the germline V gene. Trimming at V came to 1 base and at J to 6 bases, leaving 6 bases not matched to a gene. There are 15 residues in the CDR3. The CDR3 nucleotides read TGTGCCAGCAGTGAAGACCGGGACAGGGTTAATGGCTACACCTTC. Protein: CASSEDRDRVNGYTF.

The genes are TRBV11-1 and TRBJ2-5; 9 positions agree with TRBD2. In germline, CDR1 is SGHAT, CDR2 FQDESV (reference sequence). Unmatched junction bases numbered 7, after V lost 5 bases and J lost 0 bases. The CDR3 has 16 amino acids. CDR3 residues: CASSPRLAAYQETQYF. The CDR3 DNA is TGTGCCAGCAGCCCCAGACTAGCGGCGTACCAAGAGACCCAGTACTTC.

This sequence joins TRBV29-1 and TRBJ2-3, with TRBD2 matching 11 bases. V lost 6 bases, J lost 6 bases, and 20 bases stayed unmatched. The CDR3 totals 18 residues. Per the germline V gene, CDR1 is SQVTM and CDR2 is ANQGSEA. The CDR3 sequence: CSVATQRASGRSGDTQYF. In nucleotides, the CDR3 is TGCAGCGTCGCCACCCAAAGGGCTAGCGGGAGGTCTGGGGATACGCAGTATTTT.

This clone was counted a single time. The chain recombines TRBV5-1 with TRBJ1-1; D is perhaps TRBD1 (6 bases). V was cut by 4 bases and J by 5 bases, with 12 bases left in between. CDR1 and CDR2 (germline): SGHRS, YFSETQ. The CDR3 is 13 residues long. The CDR3 DNA follows: TGCGCCAGCAGCAGCCAGGGGACGACTGAAGCTTTCTTT. Protein product: CASSSQGTTEAFF.

The chain carries TRBV28 and TRBJ1-5; D remains unclear. Deletions cut 2 bases from V and 1 base from J, with 9 bases between. CDR3 size: 15 residues. Germline V gene sequence: CDR1 MDHEN, CDR2 SYDVKM. The CDR3 sequence is CASSLLDGSNQPQHF. CDR3 sequence (DNA): TGTGCCAGCAGTTTACTCGACGGGAGCAATCAGCCCCAGCATTTT.

In its sample, this clone was seen a few times. The V gene is TRBV18, the J gene TRBJ2-1; D may be TRBD1 or TRBD2 (5 bases each). There are 15 residues in the CDR3. Deletions cut 4 bases from V and 9 bases from J, with 19 bases between. Looked up from germline, CDR1 is KGHSH and CDR2 is LQKENI. CDR3 residues: CASSLTGRGQGEQFF. DNA of the CDR3: TGTGCCAGCTCACTAACCGGTCGGGGCCAGGGTGAGCAGTTCTTC. Based on the CDR3 plus reference TRBV18 and TRBJ2-1, the full variable domain is NAGVMQNPRHLVRRRGQEARLRCSPMKGHSHVYWYRQLPEEGLKFMVYLQKENIIDESGMPKERFSAEFPKEGPSILRIQQVVRGDSAAYFCASSLTGRGQGEQFFGPGTRLTVL.

The J gene is TRBJ1-1, the V gene TRBV11-1; TRBD1 might be the D (6 bases). This CDR3 has 14 residues. Germline V CDR1 and CDR2: SGHAT, FQDESV (reference sequence). V was cut by 2 bases and J by 11 bases, with 18 bases left in between. The CDR3 nucleotides are TGTGCCAGCAGCTTATCGTGGACGGACAGTCGGGCTTTCTTT. Amino acids: CASSLSWTDSRAFF.

This clone was observed a few times. The chain carries TRBV12-5 and TRBJ2-3; the D call may be TRBD1 or TRBD2 (5 bases each). V lost 6 bases and J lost 3, with 16 bases in between. This CDR3 is built from 15 residues. In germline, CDR1 is LGHNT, CDR2 FRNRAP. CDR3 DNA sequence: TGTGCTAGTGGCACTGGGGGTGGAGGTACAGATACGCAGTATTTT. Translated, it gives CASGTGGGGTDTQYF.

This rearrangement joins TRBV25-1 to TRBJ1-1; no clear D gene. V gave up 1 base and J gave up 1 base, with 4 bases separating them. This CDR3 region has 13 residues. The germline gives CDR1 MGHDK, CDR2 SYGVNS. Here the CDR3 reads CASSEWKNTEAFF. DNA of the CDR3: TGTGCCAGCAGTGAATGGAAGAACACTGAAGCTTTCTTT.

This clone was seen just once. The V call is TRBV28, the J call TRBJ1-5; TRBD1 might be the D (5 bases). Germline CDR1 reads MDHEN; CDR2 reads SYDVKM. This CDR3 contains 15 residues. Trimming left V 4 bases short and J 7 bases short, with 17 bases between. As DNA, the CDR3 is TGTGCCAGCAGTTCCTACGGGGGTATGATCCAGCCCCAGCATTTT. Amino acids: CASSSYGGMIQPQHF.

The rearrangement uses TRBV28 and TRBJ2-3; D is ambiguous. V shed 5 bases and J shed 0 bases, with 6 bases lying between them. The germline gives CDR1 MDHEN, CDR2 SYDVKM. This CDR3 is built from 13 residues. For the CDR3, the DNA is TGTGCCAGCAGTGCGGACAGCACAGATACGCAGTATTTT. Amino acid sequence: CASSADSTDTQYF.

This chain links TRBV9 with TRBJ2-7; 7 nucleotides line up with TRBD2. The CDR3 runs to 16 residues. Germline V gives CDR1 SGDLS, CDR2 YYNGEE. After removal of 3 bases from V and 2 bases from J, the junction contained 11 bases not matched to a gene. The CDR3 nucleotides are TGTGCCAGCAGCGCTATTCTAGCGGAAGAAACCTACGAGCAGTACTTC. This encodes CASSAILAEETYEQYF.

J is TRBJ2-7 and V is TRBV28, with 7 bases lining up with TRBD2. The CDR3 loop spans 15 amino acids. V lost 6 bases to trimming and J lost 1 base; unmatched junction nucleotides: 9. Looked up from germline, CDR1 is MDHEN and CDR2 is SYDVKM. DNA of the CDR3: TGTGCCAGCAGGCCTGGAGGCGGGAGTTCCTACGAGCAGTACTTC. Translated: CASRPGGGSSYEQYF.

The chain combines TRBV7-9 with TRBJ2-3; possible D gene TRBD2, 5 bases. CDR1 is SEHNR and CDR2 is FQNEAQ in the germline V gene (reference sequence). The ends were cut back, 1 base at V and 2 bases at J, with 13 bases in the middle. The CDR3 has 16 amino acids. The CDR3 sequence is CASSLGEAVLTDTQYF. The CDR3 bases are TGTGCCAGCAGCTTAGGGGAAGCGGTGCTCACAGATACGCAGTATTTT.

The chain joins TRBV25-1 to TRBJ2-1; TRBD1 matches 9 bases. Germline values: CDR1 MGHDK, CDR2 SYGVNS. The CDR3 consists of 17 residues. The V and J ends lost 5 bases and 4 bases, in that order; junction bases with no gene match: 12. The CDR3 coding sequence is TGTGCCAGCAGTTCACTGGACAGGGGCCGTCTGTACAATGAGCAGTTCTTC. This translates into CASSSLDRGRLYNEQFF.

The chain joins TRBV5-1 to TRBJ1-1; 10 bases are shared with TRBD1. The CDR3 has 15 amino acids. Trimming removed 5 bases from V and 4 bases from J; junction bases left unmatched: 8. CDR1 is SGHRS, CDR2 YFSETQ, per germline. CDR3 region: CASSPRQGAATEAFF. The CDR3 DNA reads as TGCGCCAGCAGTCCTCGACAGGGGGCTGCCACTGAAGCTTTCTTT.

The chain is built from TRBV6-5 and TRBJ1-2; tentatively, D is TRBD1 (6 bases). V was shortened by 2 bases and J by 4 bases, with 14 bases between the two germline ends. There are 15 residues in the CDR3. Germline CDR1 reads MNHEY; CDR2 reads SVGAGI. In DNA form, the CDR3 reads TGTGCCAGCAGTTACGACTTGGGGGGGCCCTATGGCTACACCTTC. This translates into CASSYDLGGPYGYTF.

The rearrangement joins TRBV13 to TRBJ2-2, with D tentatively TRBD2 (5 bases). Trimming stripped 7 bases from V and 5 bases from J, with 14 bases between. Germline V gene sequence: CDR1 PRHDT, CDR2 FYEKMQ (reference sequence). The CDR3 is 14 residues long. The CDR3 here is CASIPRSGTGELFF. The CDR3 nucleotides read TGTGCCAGCATCCCACGGAGCGGAACCGGGGAGCTGTTTTTT. The variable domain in full, with the rest retrieved from reference TRBV13 and TRBJ2-2, is AAGVIQSPRHLIKEKRETATLKCYPIPRHDTVYWYQQGPGQDPQFLISFYEKMQSDKGSIPDRFSAQQFSDYHSELNMSSLELGDSALYFCASIPRSGTGELFFGEGSRLTVL.

A word on this clone: One end of the junction fails to match germline, which may point to a read error. This chain uses TRBV29-1 with TRBJ1-2, with D perhaps matching TRBD1 (5 bases). In germline, CDR1 is SQVTM, CDR2 ANQGSEA. The CDR3 is 12 residues long. The CDR3 is CSVEDSSYGYTF. The CDR3 region has the DNA TGCAGCGTCGAAGACAGCAGCTATGGCTACACCTTC.